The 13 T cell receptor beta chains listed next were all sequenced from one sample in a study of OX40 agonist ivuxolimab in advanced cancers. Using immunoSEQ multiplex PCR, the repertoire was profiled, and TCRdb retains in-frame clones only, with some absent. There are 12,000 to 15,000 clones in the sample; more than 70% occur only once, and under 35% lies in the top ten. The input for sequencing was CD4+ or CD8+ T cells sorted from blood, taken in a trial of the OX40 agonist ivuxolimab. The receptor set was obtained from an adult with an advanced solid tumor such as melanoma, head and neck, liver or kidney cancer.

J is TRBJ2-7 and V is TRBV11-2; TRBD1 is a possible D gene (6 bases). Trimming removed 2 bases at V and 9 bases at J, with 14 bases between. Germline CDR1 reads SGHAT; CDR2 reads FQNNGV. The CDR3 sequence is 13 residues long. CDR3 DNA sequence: TGTGCCAGCAGCTTACCCCGACAGGAAGCGCAGTACTTC. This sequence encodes CASSLPRQEAQYF.

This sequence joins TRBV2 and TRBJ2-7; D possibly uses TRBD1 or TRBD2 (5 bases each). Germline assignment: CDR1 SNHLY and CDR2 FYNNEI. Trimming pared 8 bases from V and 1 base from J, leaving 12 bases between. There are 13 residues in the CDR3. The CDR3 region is CASSRGLSYEQYF. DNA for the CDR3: TGTGCCAGCTCCCGGGGCCTTTCCTACGAGCAGTACTTC.

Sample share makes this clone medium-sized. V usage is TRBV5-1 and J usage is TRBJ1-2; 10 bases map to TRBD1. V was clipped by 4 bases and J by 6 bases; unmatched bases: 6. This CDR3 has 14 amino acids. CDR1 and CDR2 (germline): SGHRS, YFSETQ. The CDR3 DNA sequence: TGCGCCAGCAGCCCGGGACAGGGGATGCATGGCTACACCTTC. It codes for CASSPGQGMHGYTF. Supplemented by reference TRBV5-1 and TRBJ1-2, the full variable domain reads KAGVTQTPRYLIKTRGQQVTLSCSPISGHRSVSWYQQTPGQGLQFLFEYFSETQRNKGNFPGRFSGRQFSNSRSEMNVSTLELGDSALYLCASSPGQGMHGYTFGSGTRLTVV.

In DNA, the CDR3 is TGTGCCAGCAGCCAAGATCCCCAGGGAATCAATCAGCCCCAGCATTTT. It codes for CASSQDPQGINQPQHF. V is TRBV4-2 and J is TRBJ1-5; D perhaps matches TRBD1 (5 bases). This CDR3 has 16 residues. Germline CDR1 and CDR2: LGHNA and YNFKEQ. The V end lost 0 bases, the J end lost 3 bases, and 12 bases lay between the germline ends.

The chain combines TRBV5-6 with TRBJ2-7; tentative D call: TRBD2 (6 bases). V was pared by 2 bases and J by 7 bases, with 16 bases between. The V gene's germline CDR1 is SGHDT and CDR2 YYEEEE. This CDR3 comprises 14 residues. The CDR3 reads CASSFGLATGEQYF. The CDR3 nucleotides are TGTGCCAGCAGCTTTGGGCTAGCGACGGGAGAGCAGTACTTC.

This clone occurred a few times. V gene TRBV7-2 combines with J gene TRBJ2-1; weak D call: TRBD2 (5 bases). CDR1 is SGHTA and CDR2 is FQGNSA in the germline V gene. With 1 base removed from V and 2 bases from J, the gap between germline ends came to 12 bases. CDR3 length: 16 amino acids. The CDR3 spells CASSLVLGGPYNEQFF. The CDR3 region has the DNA TGTGCCAGCAGCTTAGTTTTAGGAGGCCCCTACAATGAGCAGTTCTTC.

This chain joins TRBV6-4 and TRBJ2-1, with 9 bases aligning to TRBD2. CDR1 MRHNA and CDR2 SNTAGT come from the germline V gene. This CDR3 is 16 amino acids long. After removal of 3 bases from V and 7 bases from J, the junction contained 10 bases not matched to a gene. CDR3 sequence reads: CASSELAGVGGNEQFF. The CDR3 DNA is TGTGCCAGCAGTGAGTTAGCGGGAGTAGGTGGGAATGAGCAGTTCTTC.

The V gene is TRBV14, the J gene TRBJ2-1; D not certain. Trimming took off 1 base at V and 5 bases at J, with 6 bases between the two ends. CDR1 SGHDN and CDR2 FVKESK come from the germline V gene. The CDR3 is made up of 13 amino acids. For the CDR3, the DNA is TGTGCCAGCAGCCAAGGGCGCCACAATGAGCAGTTCTTC. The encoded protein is CASSQGRHNEQFF.

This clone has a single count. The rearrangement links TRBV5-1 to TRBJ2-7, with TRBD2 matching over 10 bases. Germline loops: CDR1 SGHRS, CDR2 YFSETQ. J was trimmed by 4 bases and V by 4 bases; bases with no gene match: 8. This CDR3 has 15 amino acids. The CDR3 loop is CASSIASGSGYEQYF. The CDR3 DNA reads TGCGCCAGCAGCATCGCTAGCGGGAGTGGTTACGAGCAGTACTTC.

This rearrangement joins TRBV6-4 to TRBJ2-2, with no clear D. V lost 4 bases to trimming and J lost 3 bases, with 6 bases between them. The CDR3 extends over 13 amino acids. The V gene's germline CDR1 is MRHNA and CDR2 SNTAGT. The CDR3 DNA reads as TGTGCCAGCAGTGGTGCCGACACCGGGGAGCTGTTTTTT. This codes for CASSGADTGELFF.

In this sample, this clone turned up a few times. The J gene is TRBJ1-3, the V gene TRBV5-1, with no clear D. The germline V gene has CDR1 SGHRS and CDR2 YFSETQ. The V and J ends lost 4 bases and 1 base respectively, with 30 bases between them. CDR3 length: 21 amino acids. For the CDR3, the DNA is TGCGCCAGCAGCCCTGGGCGTTTGGAGGGTGACGCCTTGATATCTGGAAACACCATATATTTT. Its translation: CASSPGRLEGDALISGNTIYF.

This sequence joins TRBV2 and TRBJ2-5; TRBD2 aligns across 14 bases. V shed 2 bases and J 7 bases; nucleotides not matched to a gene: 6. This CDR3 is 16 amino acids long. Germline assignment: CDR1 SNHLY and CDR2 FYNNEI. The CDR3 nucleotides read TGTGCCAGCAGTGAAAGGGCGACTAGCGGGAGGGGGACCCAGTACTTC. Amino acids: CASSERATSGRGTQYF.

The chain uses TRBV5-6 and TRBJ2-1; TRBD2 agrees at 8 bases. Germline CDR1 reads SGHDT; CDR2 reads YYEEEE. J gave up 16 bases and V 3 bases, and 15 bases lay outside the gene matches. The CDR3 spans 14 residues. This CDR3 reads CASSSDGSGNRGFF. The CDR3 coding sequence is TGTGCCAGCAGCTCGGACGGTAGCGGGAACCGTGGTTTCTTC.